A single sample is the source of the 7 T cell receptor beta chains below, sequenced in a study of cytomegalovirus exposure and HLA in healthy donors. The PCR employed 60 Vbeta primers together with 13 Jbeta primers. Measured with immunoSEQ multiplex PCR; TCRdb has only the in-frame clones, and not every one. Found here are some 150,000 clones, around 82% of them singletons; the top ten hold about 6.1%. Material for sequencing was PBMCs. These receptors came from a woman between 50 and 59 years old in good health and CMV-seropositive.

The V and J genes are TRBV7-9 and TRBJ2-3, with TRBD1 matching over 9 bases. Germline V CDR1 and CDR2: SEHNR, FQNEAQ (reference sequence). After removal of 0 bases from V and 5 bases from J, the junction contained 9 bases not matched to a gene. This CDR3 spans 17 amino acids. The CDR3 coding sequence is TGTGCCAGCAGCTTAGCCCGGACAGGGGTGGACGTAGATACGCAGTATTTT. The encoded protein is CASSLARTGVDVDTQYF. Variable domain in full (rest from reference TRBV7-9 and TRBJ2-3): DTGVSQNPRHKITKRGQNVTFRCDPISEHNRLYWYRQTLGQGPEFLTYFQNEAQLEKSRLLSDRFSAERPKGSFSTLEIQRTEQGDSAMYLCASSLARTGVDVDTQYFGPGTRLTVL.

The CDR3, as DNA: TGTGCCAGCAGCCTCGATCCGGGGTCGAAAGGCTACACCTTC. It yields the protein CASSLDPGSKGYTF. The genes are TRBV11-2 and TRBJ1-2, with D hard to call. This CDR3 is built from 14 residues. Germline lookup yields CDR1 SGHAT and CDR2 FQNNGV. Trimming shortened V by 5 bases and J by 8 bases, and 18 bases separated the two germline ends.

Worth noting for this clone: An end of the junction does not agree with germline; a read error may underlie this. This chain joins TRBV7-9 and TRBJ2-7; D gene unclear. The V gene's germline CDR1 is SEHNR and CDR2 FQNEAQ (reference sequence). The CDR3 loop spans 11 amino acids. In DNA, the CDR3 is TGTTCCAGCAGCTCCGGTCGCGAGCAGTACTTC. The encoded protein is CSSSSGREQYF.

This clone qualifies as medium-sized. This sequence joins TRBV21-1 and TRBJ2-4; TRBD1, the table's D call, lacks a check against the DNA. TRBV21-1 is noted as a pseudogene. The CDR3 is made up of 17 amino acids. The CDR3 DNA is TGTGCCAGCAGCAAAGCGCAGGGGTGTCTCGCCAAAAACATTCAGTACTTC. It encodes CASSKAQGCLAKNIQYF.

The chain joins TRBV9 to TRBJ2-1; TRBD1 matches 9 bases. The trim removed 2 bases at V and 6 bases at J, leaving 6 bases unmatched. The CDR3 contains 15 residues. From germline, CDR1 is SGDLS and CDR2 YYNGEE. The CDR3 DNA is TGTGCCAGCAGCGTTGGCCGGACAGGGGCCAATGAGCAGTTCTTC. Translation: CASSVGRTGANEQFF.

V gene TRBV7-9 combines with J gene TRBJ2-1; tentative D call: TRBD2 (5 bases). CDR3 length: 13 residues. The V end lost 5 bases, the J end lost 7 bases, and 12 bases lay between the germline ends. Germline V lookup: CDR1 SEHNR, CDR2 FQNEAQ (reference sequence). As DNA, the CDR3 is TGTGCCAGCAGCCCCCCCCGAGGGAATGAGCAGTTCTTC. This encodes CASSPPRGNEQFF.

V is TRBV7-3 and J is TRBJ2-1; 7 bases agree with TRBD1. V gave up 3 bases and J gave up 7 bases; unmatched junction bases: 0. This CDR3 region has 12 residues. In germline, CDR1 is SGHTA, CDR2 FQGTGA. CDR3 loop: CASSLTGNEQFF. The DNA of the CDR3 is TGTGCCAGCAGCTTGACAGGGAATGAGCAGTTCTTC.